This passage covers 27 T cell receptor beta chains from one sample sequenced in a study of blood T cell repertoires in COVID-19. Profiling relied on immunoSEQ multiplex PCR, and the TCRdb table lists in-frame clones only, not all of them. The data show around 200,000 clones, roughly 90% seen once. Material for sequencing was peripheral blood. The receptors were sampled from a man aged 45-65 years with acute or convalescent COVID-19.

The chain couples TRBV7-2 to TRBJ1-2; 8 bases agree with TRBD1. Germline V gene data show CDR1 as SGHTA and CDR2 as FQGNSA. V trimming: 4 bases; J trimming: 5 bases; junction bases outside the gene matches: 9. The CDR3 is 15 residues long. The CDR3 reads CASSSDRGSGYGYTF. DNA of the CDR3: TGTGCCAGCAGCTCCGACAGGGGCTCAGGATATGGCTACACCTTC.

The chain has TRBV7-6 and TRBJ2-7; D possibly corresponds to TRBD1 (6 bases). The ends were cut back, 4 bases at V and 4 bases at J, with 17 bases in the middle. Germline V gene data show CDR1 as SGHVS and CDR2 as FNYEAQ. CDR3 length: 15 residues. Here the CDR3 reads CASSSRARGWYEQYV. The CDR3 region has the DNA TGTGCCAGCAGCTCAAGGGCCAGGGGCTGGTACGAGCAGTACGTC.

The V gene is TRBV12-3 or TRBV12-4, the J gene TRBJ1-1; TRBD1 matches 7 bases. V lost 7 bases to trimming and J lost 6 bases; unmatched junction nucleotides: 8. This CDR3 spans 13 amino acids. CDR3 DNA: TGTGCCAGCACTCTTGGGGGGACAGCTGAAGCTTTCTTT. It specifies CASTLGGTAEAFF.

The chain combines TRBV18 with TRBJ1-6; tentative D call: TRBD1 (6 bases). CDR1 KGHSH and CDR2 LQKENI come from the germline V gene. Trimming shortened V by 2 bases and J by 2 bases, and 7 bases separated the two germline ends. The CDR3 sequence is 15 residues long. For the CDR3, the DNA is TGTGCCAGCTCACCAAGGGGGACCTATAATTCACCCCTCCACTTT. Protein product: CASSPRGTYNSPLHF. The full variable domain, with the rest looked up from reference TRBV18 and TRBJ1-6, is NAGVMQNPRHLVRRRGQEARLRCSPMKGHSHVYWYRQLPEEGLKFMVYLQKENIIDESGMPKERFSAEFPKEGPSILRIQQVVRGDSAAYFCASSPRGTYNSPLHFGNGTRLTVT.

This chain links TRBV2 with TRBJ2-7; no reliable D call. Germline CDR1 reads SNHLY; CDR2 reads FYNNEI. This CDR3 has 11 residues. The V and J ends lost 3 bases and 3 bases respectively, with 3 bases between them. DNA for the CDR3: TGTGCCAGCAGTGACAGCTACGAGCAGTACGTC. Residues: CASSDSYEQYV.

The V and J genes are TRBV27 and TRBJ2-3; 13 nucleotides align to TRBD2. The junction had 9 bases not matched to a gene; V was cut back by 4 bases and J by 8 bases. Germline V gene lookup returns CDR1 MNHEY and CDR2 SMNVEV (reference sequence). This CDR3 comprises 16 residues. DNA of the CDR3: TGTGCCAGCAGTTCGGGACTAGCGGGGTCTTCAGGTACGCAGTATTTT. This codes for CASSSGLAGSSGTQYF.

In DNA form, the CDR3 reads TGTGCCAGCAATAAACCCAGGGTTTCCGGAAACACCATATATTTT. Translating it yields CASNKPRVSGNTIYF. The chain is built from TRBV6-5 and TRBJ1-3; D perhaps matches TRBD1 (5 bases). V gave up 7 bases and J gave up 4 bases, with 17 bases separating them. The germline V gene has CDR1 MNHEY and CDR2 SVGAGI. The CDR3 covers 15 residues.

The V and J genes are TRBV5-5 and TRBJ2-1, with 14 bases fitting TRBD2. V shed 4 bases and J 3 bases; nucleotides not matched to a gene: 12. This CDR3 has 19 residues. Germline V gene sequence: CDR1 SGHKS, CDR2 YYEKEE (reference sequence). In nucleotides, the CDR3 is TGTGCCAGCAGCCCTCCTCGGACTAGCGGGGGGATTTTCTACAATGAGCAGTTCTTC. The encoded protein is CASSPPRTSGGIFYNEQFF.

Turning to this clone: Germline is not matched at one junction end, which may reflect a read error. The CDR3 nucleotides are TGTGTCAGCAGTGTGGAGGTACCTAGCTCCTACAATGAGCAGTTCTTC. This sequence encodes CVSSVEVPSSYNEQFF. V usage is TRBV2 and J usage is TRBJ2-1; a possible D gene is TRBD2 (5 bases). The CDR3 is 16 amino acids. Germline lookup yields CDR1 SNHLY and CDR2 FYNNEI.

The chain links TRBV5-1 to TRBJ2-7; 10 bases agree with TRBD2. Germline values: CDR1 SGHRS, CDR2 YFSETQ. The CDR3 length is 16 residues. V shed 1 base and J 2 bases; nucleotides not matched to a gene: 6. CDR3 DNA sequence: TGCGCCAGCAGCTTGACGACTAGCGGGCTGGCCTACGAGCAGTACTTC. It translates to CASSLTTSGLAYEQYF.

This chain joins TRBV5-4 and TRBJ1-1; 8 bases are shared with TRBD1. Germline CDR1 SGHNT, CDR2 YYREEE (reference sequence). J gave up 1 base and V 4 bases, and 9 bases lay outside the gene matches. The CDR3 runs to 16 residues. The CDR3 loop is CASSATGGSWNTEAFF. As DNA, the CDR3 is TGTGCCAGCAGCGCTACAGGGGGAAGTTGGAACACTGAAGCTTTCTTT.

The chain couples TRBV21-1 to TRBJ2-3; TRBD1, the table's D call, lacks a check against the DNA. TRBV21-1 is annotated as a pseudogene. The CDR3 consists of 16 residues. This CDR3 is CASSKGPRGLTDTQYF. The CDR3 nucleotides are TGTGCCAGCAGCAAAGGCCCCAGGGGGCTGACAGATACGCAGTATTTT.

The chain links TRBV14 to TRBJ1-3, with no clear D. Germline values: CDR1 SGHDN, CDR2 FVKESK. This CDR3 region has 14 residues. V lost 4 bases, J lost 0 bases, and 7 bases lay in between. CDR3 DNA sequence: TGTGCCAGCAGCCGCGCAAACTCTGGAAACACCATATATTTT. This sequence encodes CASSRANSGNTIYF. Supplemented by reference TRBV14 and TRBJ1-3, the full variable domain reads EAGVTQFPSHSVIEKGQTVTLRCDPISGHDNLYWYRRVMGKEIKFLLHFVKESKQDESGMPNNRFLAERTGGTYSTLKVQPAELEDSGVYFCASSRANSGNTIYFGEGSWLTVV.

In DNA, the CDR3 is TGTGCCAGCAGCGTCAGCTCTGGGGCCAACGTCCTGACTTTC. Translation: CASSVSSGANVLTF. The V call is TRBV5-6, the J call TRBJ2-6; D is unresolved. The CDR3 runs to 14 residues. Germline V lookup: CDR1 SGHDT, CDR2 YYEEEE. V dropped 4 bases and J dropped 0 bases, with 5 bases sitting between them.

This clone was observed once. J is TRBJ1-1 and V is TRBV5-1; 9 bases map to TRBD1. J was trimmed by 1 base and V by 3 bases; bases with no gene match: 4. Germline V CDR1 and CDR2: SGHRS, YFSETQ. The CDR3 consists of 15 residues. CDR3 in amino acids: CASSWGTGQNTEAFF. DNA for the CDR3: TGCGCCAGCAGCTGGGGGACAGGGCAGAACACTGAAGCTTTCTTT.

Regarding this clone: This sample also contains other DNA sequences that code for the same CDR3. The chain couples TRBV5-1 to TRBJ1-4; 9 positions agree with TRBD1. Germline V CDR1 and CDR2: SGHRS, YFSETQ. V dropped 4 bases and J dropped 6; count of bases not matched to a gene: 4. The CDR3 loop spans 14 amino acids. CDR3 bases: TGCGCCAGCAGCCTGGGACAGGGAGATGAAAAACTGTTTTTT. Amino acids: CASSLGQGDEKLFF. Full variable domain (rest looked up from reference TRBV5-1 and TRBJ1-4): KAGVTQTPRYLIKTRGQQVTLSCSPISGHRSVSWYQQTPGQGLQFLFEYFSETQRNKGNFPGRFSGRQFSNSRSEMNVSTLELGDSALYLCASSLGQGDEKLFFGSGTQLSVL.

This clone has a single count. The chain joins TRBV27 to TRBJ2-7; 13 bases fit TRBD2. The germline V gene encodes CDR1 MNHEY and CDR2 SMNVEV (reference sequence). This CDR3 comprises 18 residues. Trimming at V came to 0 bases and at J to 0 bases, leaving 5 bases not matched to a gene. The CDR3 loop is CASSLSGLAGLSSYEQYF. The CDR3 bases are TGTGCCAGCAGTTTATCGGGACTAGCGGGATTAAGCTCCTACGAGCAGTACTTC.

The chain is built from TRBV10-3 and TRBJ2-2; D unclear. Trimming removed 6 bases at V and 11 bases at J, with 13 bases between. This CDR3 contains 12 residues. CDR1 is ENHRY, CDR2 SYGVKD, per germline. In nucleotides, the CDR3 is TGTGCCATCAGGGGCTCCTCTGGAGAGCTGTTTTTT. Its protein product is CAIRGSSGELFF.

This clone was picked up a small number of times. The CDR3 region has the DNA TGTGCCAGCAGTTTATCGAGTCAGGGGCCCTACGAGCAGTACTTC. It codes for CASSLSSQGPYEQYF. J is TRBJ2-7 and V is TRBV27; TRBD1 is a possible D gene (6 bases). Between the trimmed V and J ends, which lost 0 bases and 2 bases, there was a span of 11 bases. Per germline, CDR1 MNHEY and CDR2 SMNVEV (reference sequence). The CDR3 runs 15 residues.

The rearrangement joins TRBV6-5 to TRBJ2-1, with TRBD1 matching over 8 bases. Germline CDR1 reads MNHEY; CDR2 reads SVGAGI. This CDR3 spans 15 amino acids. The V gene end was trimmed by 6 bases and the J gene end by 3 bases; junction bases not matched to a gene: 7. The CDR3 bases are TGTGCCAGCAGACCGACAGGGGCCAACTACAATGAGCAGTTCTTC. It yields the protein CASRPTGANYNEQFF.

This chain uses TRBV30 with TRBJ2-2, with 7 bases that match TRBD2. The J segment lost 3 bases and the V segment lost 3 bases, leaving 7 bases of the junction unmatched. This CDR3 has 15 amino acids. Germline assignment: CDR1 GTSNPN and CDR2 SVGIG (reference sequence). The CDR3 spells CAWRHLAAYTGELFF. For the CDR3, the DNA is TGTGCCTGGAGGCACCTAGCGGCTTACACCGGGGAGCTGTTTTTT.

The J gene is TRBJ1-2, the V gene TRBV28, with 7 bases aligning to TRBD1. The V gene's germline CDR1 is MDHEN and CDR2 SYDVKM. V lost 6 bases and J lost 2; bases outside the gene matches: 9. CDR3 size: 15 residues. The CDR3 sequence: CASRPRDSQNYGYTF. Written as DNA, the CDR3 is TGTGCCAGCAGACCCAGGGACAGTCAGAACTATGGCTACACCTTC.

V is TRBV18 and J is TRBJ2-3, with TRBD1 matching over 10 bases. The CDR3 is made up of 17 amino acids. V lost 6 bases, J lost 0 bases, and 9 bases stayed unmatched. Germline V gene sequence: CDR1 KGHSH, CDR2 LQKENI. The CDR3 region has the DNA TGTGCCAGCTCCACCACGGGGACAGGGGCTAGCACAGATACGCAGTATTTT. Its protein product is CASSTTGTGASTDTQYF.

This clone was detected only once. V is TRBV3-1 (or the pseudogene TRBV3-2) and J is TRBJ2-1; TRBD2 aligns across 15 bases. The CDR3 contains 15 residues. Trimming cost V 3 bases and J 9 bases; bases outside gene matches: 3. Germline CDR1 LGHDT, CDR2 YNNKEL (reference sequence). The DNA for the CDR3 is TGTGCCAGCAGCCAGGGACTAGCGGGAGGACGTGAGCAGTTCTTC. This codes for CASSQGLAGGREQFF.

This clone was counted a few times. V and J are TRBV4-3 and TRBJ1-5, with a weak D call TRBD1 (6 bases). V dropped 1 base and J dropped 7 bases, with 20 bases sitting between them. CDR3 size: 17 residues. Germline V gene lookup returns CDR1 LGHNA and CDR2 YSLEER. Here the CDR3 reads CASSQGVGTRLGQPQHF. The CDR3 DNA follows: TGCGCCAGCAGCCAAGGGGTCGGGACACGGTTGGGCCAGCCCCAGCATTTT.

The chain couples TRBV19 to TRBJ1-1; D not certain. Germline V gene sequence: CDR1 LNHDA, CDR2 SQIVND (reference sequence). Trimming removed 0 bases from V and 9 bases from J, with 14 bases in between. The CDR3 consists of 14 residues. CDR3 loop: CASSIDYSGGKAFF. CDR3 sequence (DNA): TGTGCCAGTAGTATAGATTACTCGGGAGGTAAAGCTTTCTTT. The full variable domain, with the rest looked up from reference TRBV19 and TRBJ1-1, is DGGITQSPKYLFRKEGQNVTLSCEQNLNHDAMYWYRQDPGQGLRLIYYSQIVNDFQKGDIAEGYSVSREKKESFPLTVTSAQKNPTAFYLCASSIDYSGGKAFFGQGTRLTVV.

The chain links TRBV3-1 (or the pseudogene TRBV3-2) to TRBJ2-1, with 9 bases fitting TRBD2. The J segment lost 6 bases and the V segment lost 4 bases, leaving 7 bases of the junction unmatched. CDR1 is LGHDT and CDR2 is YNNKEL in the germline V gene (reference sequence). There are 15 residues in the CDR3. CDR3 residues: CASSPFLRGGNEQFF. DNA of the CDR3: TGTGCCAGCAGCCCCTTCCTGCGGGGGGGCAATGAGCAGTTCTTC.